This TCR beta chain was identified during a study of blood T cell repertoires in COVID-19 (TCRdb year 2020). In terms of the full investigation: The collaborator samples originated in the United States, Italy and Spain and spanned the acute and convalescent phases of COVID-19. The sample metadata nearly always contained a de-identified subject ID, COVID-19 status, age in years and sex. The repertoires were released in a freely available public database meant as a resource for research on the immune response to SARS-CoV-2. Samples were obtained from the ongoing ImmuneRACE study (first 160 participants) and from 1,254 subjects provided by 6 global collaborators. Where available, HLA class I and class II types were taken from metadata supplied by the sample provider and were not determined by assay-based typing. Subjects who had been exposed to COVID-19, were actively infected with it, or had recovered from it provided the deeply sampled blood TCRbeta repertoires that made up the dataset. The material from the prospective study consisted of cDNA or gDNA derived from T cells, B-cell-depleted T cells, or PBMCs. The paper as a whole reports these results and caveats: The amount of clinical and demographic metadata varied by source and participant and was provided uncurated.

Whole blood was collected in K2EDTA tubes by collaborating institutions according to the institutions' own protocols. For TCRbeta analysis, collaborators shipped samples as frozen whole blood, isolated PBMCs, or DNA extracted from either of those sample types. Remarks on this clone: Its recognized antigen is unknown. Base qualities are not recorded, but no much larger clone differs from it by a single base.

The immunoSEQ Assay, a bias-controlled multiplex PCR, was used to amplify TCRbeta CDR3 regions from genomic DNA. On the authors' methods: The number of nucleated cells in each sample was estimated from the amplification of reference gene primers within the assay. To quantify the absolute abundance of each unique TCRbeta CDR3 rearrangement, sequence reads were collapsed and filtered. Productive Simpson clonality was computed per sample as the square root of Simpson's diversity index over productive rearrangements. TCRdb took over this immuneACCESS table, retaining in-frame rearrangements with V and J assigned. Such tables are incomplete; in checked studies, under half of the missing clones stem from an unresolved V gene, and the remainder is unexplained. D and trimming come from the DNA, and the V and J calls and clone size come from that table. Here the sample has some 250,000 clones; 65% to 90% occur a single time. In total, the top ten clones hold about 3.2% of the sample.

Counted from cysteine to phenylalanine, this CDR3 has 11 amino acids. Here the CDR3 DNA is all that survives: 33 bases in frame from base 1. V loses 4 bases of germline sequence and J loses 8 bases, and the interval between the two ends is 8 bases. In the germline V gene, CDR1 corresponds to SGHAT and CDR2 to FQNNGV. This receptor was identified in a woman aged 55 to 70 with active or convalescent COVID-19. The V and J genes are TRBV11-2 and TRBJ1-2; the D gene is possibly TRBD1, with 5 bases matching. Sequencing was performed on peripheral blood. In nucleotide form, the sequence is TGTGCCAGCAGCTCAGGGAACGGCTACACCTTC. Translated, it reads CASSSGNGYTF. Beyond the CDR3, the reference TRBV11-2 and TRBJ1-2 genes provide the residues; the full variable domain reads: EAGVAQSPRYKIIEKRQSVAFWCNPISGHATLYWYQQILGQGPKLLIQFQNNGVVDDSQLPKDRFSAERLKGVDSTLKIQPAKLEDSAVYLCASSSGNGYTFGSGTRLTVV.